The rows below give T cell receptor beta chains drawn from one sample of a study of cytotoxic CD8 clonotypes in ibrutinib-treated CLL. Measured with immunoSEQ multiplex PCR; TCRdb has only the in-frame clones, and not every one. The data show approximately 300,000 clones, with 80% seen just once and over 6.5% held by the top ten. Specimen: PBMCs, collected before ibrutinib treatment. These receptors were obtained from a human donor with chronic lymphocytic leukemia. Each CDR3 is given with its conserved first and last residue. Fields, in order: D gene, J gene, clone size, V gene, CDR3 DNA, CDR3 protein. The D gene is left open where the match is weak. Clone size is given for some rows only: seen once, a few or many times, or a class if the clone is expanded.

- | TRBJ2-1 | - | TRBV14 | TGTGCCAGCAGCCAAGATTATCAGGGGCCGGGATGGGAGCAGTTCTTC | CASSQDYQGPGWEQFF
TRBD2 | TRBJ2-1 | - | TRBV7-9 | TGTGCCGCGACTAGCGGCGGAAGCTCCTACAATGAGCAGTTCTTC | CAATSGGSSYNEQFF
TRBD2 | TRBJ2-7 | - | TRBV19 | TGTGCCAGTAGTATAGACGGGAGGGAGCAGTACTTC | CASSIDGREQYF
TRBD1 | TRBJ1-1 | - | TRBV5-1 | TGCGCCAGCAGCGAGGACAGGGCGAACACTGAAGCTTTCTTT | CASSEDRANTEAFF
- | TRBJ1-5 | - | TRBV6-1 | TGTGCCAGCCGGACGGGGGTAAGGCCCCAGCATTTT | CASRTGVRPQHF
- | TRBJ2-1 | - | TRBV4-3 | TGCGCCAGCAAGGAGTCTTGGGGCGGCACCTACAATGAGCAGTTCTTC | CASKESWGGTYNEQFF
TRBD1 | TRBJ1-1 | - | TRBV5-4 | TGTGCCAGCAGCTACCCTACGACAGGGAGGACTGAAGCTTTCTTT | CASSYPTTGRTEAFF
- | TRBJ2-2 | - | TRBV5-4 | TGTGCCAGCAGCTTGGGGGGGCTGAACACCGGGGAGCTGTTTTTT | CASSLGGLNTGELFF
TRBD1 | TRBJ2-7 | - | TRBV19 | TGTGCCAGTAGTCGGACAGGGGGCTTTTACGAGCAGTACTTC | CASSRTGGFYEQYF
- | TRBJ1-3 | - | TRBV5-1 | TGCGCCAGCAGCTCCAAGAGCTCTGGAAACACCATATATTTT | CASSSKSSGNTIYF
- | TRBJ1-1 | once | TRBV5-1 | TGCGCCAGCAGCTTGGGGCCCAGGGGAATGAACACTGAAGCTTTCTTT | CASSLGPRGMNTEAFF
- | TRBJ2-7 | - | TRBV27 | TGTGCCACCGGACAGTACTACGAGCAGTACTTC | CATGQYYEQYF
- | TRBJ1-2 | - | TRBV7-2 | TGTGCCAGCAGCTTAGGGCCCTCCAGCTGGGGCTACACCTTC | CASSLGPSSWGYTF
- | TRBJ2-1 | - | TRBV13 | TGTGCCAGCAGCCTACCTAAGCCGGGGACGACCTACAATGAGCAGTTCTTC | CASSLPKPGTTYNEQFF
TRBD1 | TRBJ1-2 | - | TRBV7-6 | TGTGCCAGCAGCTTAGCTGGGACAGGGGTCTATGGCTACACCTTC | CASSLAGTGVYGYTF
TRBD1 | TRBJ1-1 | - | TRBV6-5 | TGTGCCAGCAGACGTGGGACAGGGGGCACTGAAGCTTTCTTT | CASRRGTGGTEAFF
TRBD1 | TRBJ2-2 | - | TRBV11-3 | TGTGCCAGCAGCTGGGGACAGACCCCAACCGGGGAGCTGTTTTTT | CASSWGQTPTGELFF
- | TRBJ2-7 | - | TRBV28 | TGTGCCAGCAGACCACCTCTGCGGGGCTCCTACGAGCAGTACTTC | CASRPPLRGSYEQYF
- | TRBJ2-1 | - | TRBV2 | TGTGCCAGCAGAAGGACGGGAAGCTCCTACAATGAGCAGTTCTTC | CASRRTGSSYNEQFF
- | TRBJ2-3 | once | TRBV10-3 | TGTGCCATCAGTGAGTCTTGGGTGGCAGATACGCAGTATTTT | CAISESWVADTQYF
TRBD2 | TRBJ2-5 | - | TRBV7-2 | TGTGCCAGCAGCTTAATACCCATACTAGCGGGAGGGAACCAAGAGACCCAGTACTTC | CASSLIPILAGGNQETQYF
- | TRBJ1-2 | - | TRBV9 | TGTGCCAGCAGCGTAGTTTCCGGGCCCAAAGGCTACACCTTC | CASSVVSGPKGYTF
TRBD2 | TRBJ2-1 | - | TRBV29-1 | TGCAGCGTTGAATTTGGGAGGGGACTACAGTTCTTC | CSVEFGRGLQFF
- | TRBJ2-5 | few | TRBV5-6 | TGTGCCAGCAGCTTGTTCCAGACACAAGAGACCCAGTACTTC | CASSLFQTQETQYF
- | TRBJ1-5 | - | TRBV7-6 | TGTGCCAGCAGCTCCGGGGGGGCTCAACAGCCCCAGCATTTT | CASSSGGAQQPQHF
- | TRBJ2-1 | - | TRBV18 | TGTGCCAGCTCACCACGGCCGGGATACAATGAGCAGTTCTTC | CASSPRPGYNEQFF
TRBD2 | TRBJ2-7 | - | TRBV5-1 | TGCGCCAGCAGCGAGGGACTAGCGGGAGTCCACGAGCAGTACTTC | CASSEGLAGVHEQYF
- | TRBJ1-2 | - | TRBV7-9 | TGTGCCAGCAGCTACCCCCGCCAGGGCGAATCGGGCTACACCTTC | CASSYPRQGESGYTF
- | TRBJ1-1 | few | TRBV15 | TGTGCCACCAGCCGTCAGTGGAACACTGAAGCTTTCTTT | CATSRQWNTEAFF
- | TRBJ2-7 | - | TRBV4-3 | TGCGCCAGCAGCCAAGCTAGGAGCTCCTACGAGCAGTACTTC | CASSQARSSYEQYF
- | TRBJ2-7 | - | TRBV12-5 | TGTGCTAGTGGTCGGACAGAGATCTACGAGCAGTACTTC | CASGRTEIYEQYF
- | TRBJ1-2 | - | TRBV11-2 | TGTGCCAGCAGCTTAGATCCCGGACACCCCGAGGGCTACACCTTC | CASSLDPGHPEGYTF
- | TRBJ2-3 | - | TRBV2 | TGTGCCAGCTCCGGGAAAACTAGCACAGATACGCAGTATTTT | CASSGKTSTDTQYF
- | TRBJ2-6 | - | TRBV18 | TGTGCCAGCTCAGAACGGGACGGCCTTTACTCTGGGGCCAACGTCCTGACTTTC | CASSERDGLYSGANVLTF
- | TRBJ1-5 | - | TRBV10-3 | TGTGCCATCAGTGATCAGGGTATCAGCAATCAGCCCCAGCATTTT | CAISDQGISNQPQHF
- | TRBJ2-2 | - | TRBV21-1 | TGTGCCAGCAGCAAAGGGTCCACTAGCGGGAGGGCCTGCACCGGGGAGCTGTTTTTT | CASSKGSTSGRACTGELFF
TRBD2 | TRBJ2-3 | once | TRBV11-2 | TGTGCCAGCAGCCTTGGACTAGCGGGAGGAACAGATACGCAGTATTTT | CASSLGLAGGTDTQYF
- | TRBJ2-2 | - | TRBV9 | TGTGCCAGCAGCCCTAGAAGCGGGGAGCTGTTTTTT | CASSPRSGELFF
- | TRBJ2-1 | - | TRBV29-1 | TGCAGCGTTGTGGTTACCCGTTACAATGAGCAGTTCTTC | CSVVVTRYNEQFF
- | TRBJ1-2 | - | TRBV25-1 | TGTGCCAGCTCCCCCGGGGGTGTCAATGGCTACACCTTC | CASSPGGVNGYTF
TRBD2 | TRBJ2-1 | once | TRBV9 | TGTGCCAGCAGCACCTTAGCGGGACTCTACAATGAGCAGTTCTTC | CASSTLAGLYNEQFF
- | TRBJ1-4 | - | TRBV15 | TGTGCCACCAGCTCCCGGACGCGGGGTCATGAAAAACTGTTTTTT | CATSSRTRGHEKLFF
- | TRBJ1-1 | - | TRBV19 | TGTGCCAGTAGTCCCGGGGGGACTGAAGCTTTCTTT | CASSPGGTEAFF
- | TRBJ2-4 | - | TRBV10-2 | TGCGCCAGCAGTGAGTCGGCCTACCCAGGACACATTCAGTACTTC | CASSESAYPGHIQYF
- | TRBJ2-2 | - | TRBV10-2 | TGCGCCAGCAGTGAGGAGCGCCCCGGGGAGCTGTTTTTT | CASSEERPGELFF
- | TRBJ2-7 | - | TRBV14 | TGTGCCAGCAGCCAAGAAGGGTTAGCGCGGGAGCAGTACTTC | CASSQEGLAREQYF
- | TRBJ2-5 | - | TRBV14 | TGTGCCAGCAGCCAAGAAGAGGGACGGTTGTACCAAGAGACCCAGTACTTC | CASSQEEGRLYQETQYF
- | TRBJ1-5 | few | TRBV2 | TGTGCCAGCAGTGTTGTCAGCAGCAATCAGCCCCAGCATTTT | CASSVVSSNQPQHF
- | TRBJ2-5 | - | TRBV7-9 | TGTGCCAGCAGCTTAGCAGGGACCCAAGAGACCCAGTACTTC | CASSLAGTQETQYF
- | TRBJ2-1 | - | TRBV14 | TGTGCCAGCAGCCACGGAACGTACAATGAGCAGTTCTTC | CASSHGTYNEQFF
- | TRBJ2-7 | - | TRBV14 | TGTGCCAGCAGCCAAGTCCCGGGACCGCTCTACGAGCAGTACTTC | CASSQVPGPLYEQYF
- | TRBJ1-4 | - | TRBV6-1 | TGTGCCAGCAGTGATTATCATGAAAAACTGTTTTTT | CASSDYHEKLFF
TRBD1 | TRBJ1-5 | - | TRBV2 | TGTGCCAGCAGGTTTGGACAGGGCGTGGGCGATCAGCCCCAGCATTTT | CASRFGQGVGDQPQHF
- | TRBJ1-1 | - | TRBV18 | TGTGCCAGCTCACCTCAGACACCCGTCACTGAAGCTTTCTTT | CASSPQTPVTEAFF